These 24 T cell receptor beta chains were sequenced from one sample in a study of blood T cell repertoires in COVID-19. Produced via immunoSEQ multiplex PCR; TCRdb's table is partial and in-frame only. The sample yields some 170,000 clones, 75% to 90% seen once. Sequenced material: PBMCs or T cells enriched from blood (not recorded which). The origin of the receptors is a man aged 35 to 55 who had recovered from COVID-19.

V gene TRBV28 combines with J gene TRBJ1-1; 9 nucleotides align to TRBD1. V lost 3 bases to trimming and J lost 4 bases; unmatched junction nucleotides: 6. The CDR3 is 15 amino acids. The germline gives CDR1 MDHEN, CDR2 SYDVKM. The CDR3 loop reads CASSFGQGLITEAFF. The CDR3 nucleotides read TGTGCCAGCAGTTTTGGACAGGGGTTGATCACTGAAGCTTTCTTT.

The rearrangement uses TRBV29-1 and TRBJ2-3; TRBD2 might be the D (5 bases). This CDR3 spans 12 amino acids. Per the germline V gene, CDR1 is SQVTM and CDR2 is ANQGSEA. V gave up 6 bases and J gave up 1 base, with 8 bases separating them. The CDR3 region is CSVSGGTDTQYF. The CDR3 coding sequence is TGCAGCGTCTCCGGGGGCACAGATACGCAGTATTTT.

J is TRBJ2-7 and V is TRBV27; perhaps TRBD2 as D (7 bases). The CDR3 contains 15 residues. Germline CDR1 is MNHEY and CDR2 is SMNVEV (reference sequence). The germline V and J ends were trimmed by 2 bases and 0 bases, with 11 bases remaining between them. CDR3 amino acids: CASSLRGAGSYEQYF. The DNA for the CDR3 is TGTGCCAGCAGTTTACGGGGGGCGGGCTCCTACGAGCAGTACTTC.

The sample holds one count of this clone. The chain recombines TRBV5-6 with TRBJ1-2; possibly TRBD1 for D (6 bases). With 2 bases removed from V and 3 bases from J, the gap between germline ends came to 11 bases. The CDR3 runs to 14 residues. The germline CDR1 and CDR2 sequences are SGHDT and YYEEEE. The CDR3 DNA sequence: TGTGCCAGCAGCTTCAGGGGCCTATACTATGGCTACACCTTC. It codes for CASSFRGLYYGYTF.

This clone appeared once. The chain joins TRBV14 to TRBJ2-1; the match to TRBD2 covers 10 bases. The CDR3 sequence is 18 residues long. The V and J ends lost 0 bases and 8 bases, in that order; junction bases with no gene match: 13. The germline V gene has CDR1 SGHDN and CDR2 FVKESK. The DNA for the CDR3 is TGTGCCAGCAGCCAAGATAGTAGGCTAGCGGGAGTGGGCCATGAGCAGTTCTTC. Translation gives CASSQDSRLAGVGHEQFF.

Only a few counts were recorded for this clone. The chain has TRBV12-5 and TRBJ2-2; tentatively, D is TRBD2 (6 bases). The CDR3 is made up of 13 amino acids. V was shortened by 1 base and J by 7 bases, with 7 bases between the two germline ends. The germline V gene has CDR1 LGHNT and CDR2 FRNRAP. The CDR3 loop is CASGLEEGGELFF. CDR3 bases: TGTGCTAGTGGTTTGGAGGAGGGCGGGGAGCTGTTTTTT. Full variable domain (remainder filled in from reference TRBV12-5 and TRBJ2-2): DARVTQTPRHKVTEMGQEVTMRCQPILGHNTVFWYRQTMMQGLELLAYFRNRAPLDDSGMPKDRFSAEMPDATLATLKIQPSEPRDSAVYFCASGLEEGGELFFGEGSRLTVL.

For this clone: Within the sample, other DNA sequences also encode this same CDR3. V and J are TRBV7-3 and TRBJ2-3; 9 positions agree with TRBD2. Germline CDR1 and CDR2: SGHTA and FQGTGA. The CDR3 consists of 14 residues. The trim removed 2 bases at V and 3 bases at J, leaving 0 bases unmatched. CDR3 DNA sequence: TGTGCCAGCAGCTTAGGACTAGCGACAGATACGCAGTATTTT. Residues: CASSLGLATDTQYF.

This clone was observed a few times. The chain recombines TRBV12-5 with TRBJ2-1; D possibly corresponds to TRBD1 (6 bases). The CDR3 sequence is 14 residues long. Trimming removed 6 bases at V and 0 bases at J, with 9 bases between. Germline assignment: CDR1 LGHNT and CDR2 FRNRAP. CDR3 DNA: TGTGCTAGTGGAGGGGACATCTCCTACAATGAGCAGTTCTTC. Its protein product is CASGGDISYNEQFF.

The J gene is TRBJ1-5, the V gene TRBV2; 10 positions match TRBD1. Germline CDR1 reads SNHLY; CDR2 reads FYNNEI. This CDR3 region has 17 residues. With V trimmed by 4 bases and J by 1 base, 7 bases remained unmatched. The CDR3 nucleotides are TGTGCCAGCAGTGCCGGGACAGGGGTCGTAAGCAATCAGCCCCAGCATTTT. Its protein is CASSAGTGVVSNQPQHF. Variable domain in full (rest from reference TRBV2 and TRBJ1-5): EPEVTQTPSHQVTQMGQEVILRCVPISNHLYFYWYRQILGQKVEFLVSFYNNEISEKSEIFDDQFSVERPDGSNFTLKIRSTKLEDSAMYFCASSAGTGVVSNQPQHFGDGTRLSIL.

The chain uses TRBV19 and TRBJ2-5, with D unresolved. The CDR3 extends over 14 amino acids. CDR1 LNHDA and CDR2 SQIVND come from the germline V gene (reference sequence). V gave up 4 bases and J gave up 5 bases, with 14 bases separating them. This chain's CDR3 is CASSTSVRAETQYF. Written as DNA, the CDR3 is TGTGCCAGTAGTACGTCGGTCCGAGCGGAGACCCAGTACTTC.

The chain uses TRBV20-1 and TRBJ1-2; D is ambiguous. CDR1 DFQATT and CDR2 SNEGSKA come from the germline V gene (reference sequence). This CDR3 comprises 11 residues. V was pared by 7 bases and J by 5 bases, with 11 bases between. The CDR3: CSGVGGYGYTF. CDR3 in DNA: TGCAGTGGCGTGGGAGGGTATGGCTACACCTTC.

This clone was observed once. The V gene is TRBV28, the J gene TRBJ1-2, with D hard to call. The CDR3 runs 15 residues. Germline V gives CDR1 MDHEN, CDR2 SYDVKM. Between the trimmed V and J ends, which lost 2 bases and 8 bases, there was a span of 18 bases. CDR3 protein: CASSLVQTWASGYTF. The CDR3 nucleotides read TGTGCCAGCAGTTTAGTACAAACCTGGGCAAGCGGCTACACCTTC.

The chain carries TRBV18 and TRBJ2-1, with TRBD1 matching 7 bases. Trimming removed 2 bases from V and 2 bases from J; junction bases left unmatched: 6. Germline V CDR1 and CDR2: KGHSH, LQKENI. The CDR3 covers 16 residues. In DNA, the CDR3 is TGTGCCAGCTCACCAAATACAGGGGACGCCTACAATGAGCAGTTCTTC. This gives the protein CASSPNTGDAYNEQFF.

V is TRBV28 and J is TRBJ1-1; TRBD1 is a possible D gene (5 bases). The CDR3 is 14 amino acids. The V gene's germline CDR1 is MDHEN and CDR2 SYDVKM. V lost 10 bases, J lost 11 bases, and 26 bases lay in between. This CDR3 reads CATQGRGDPREAFF. The CDR3 DNA sequence: TGTGCCACCCAAGGGCGGGGCGATCCCCGGGAGGCTTTCTTT.

CDR3: CAWRSTSGSYGEQFF. As DNA, the CDR3 is TGTGCCTGGAGATCGACTAGCGGGAGTTACGGTGAGCAGTTCTTC. The chain employs TRBV30 and TRBJ2-1, with TRBD2 identical over 12 bases. CDR1 is GTSNPN and CDR2 is SVGIG in the germline V gene (reference sequence). V lost 3 bases to trimming and J lost 9 bases; unmatched junction nucleotides: 9. The CDR3 is made up of 15 amino acids.

As regards this clone: The same CDR3 can be traced to other DNA sequences in this sample. V and J are TRBV6-1 and TRBJ2-5; D is ambiguous. V gave up 1 base and J gave up 5 bases, with 5 bases separating them. CDR1 and CDR2 (germline): MNHNS, SASEGT. The CDR3 has 12 residues. The CDR3 nucleotides read TGTGCCAGCAGTGAAGGCAGGGAGACCCAGTACTTC. Its translation is CASSEGRETQYF.

The sample holds a few counts of this clone. This chain connects TRBV5-1 to TRBJ2-2; no clear D gene. Germline loops: CDR1 SGHRS, CDR2 YFSETQ. V was cut by 5 bases and J by 1 base, with 9 bases left in between. The CDR3 is made up of 14 amino acids. CDR3 coding DNA: TGCGCCAGCAGAGAGCCGGTGAACACCGGGGAGCTGTTTTTT. This sequence encodes CASREPVNTGELFF.

This sequence joins TRBV6-6 and TRBJ1-5; a weak D match, TRBD1 (5 bases). The CDR3 is 15 amino acids. Looked up from germline, CDR1 is MNHNY and CDR2 is SVGAGI (reference sequence). The V end was cut by 2 bases, the J end by 3 bases, with 11 bases between. This chain's CDR3 is CASSYLGANNQPQHF. The CDR3 DNA follows: TGTGCCAGCAGTTACCTAGGGGCGAACAATCAGCCCCAGCATTTT.

Here the CDR3 reads CASSQEHTLEQYF. The DNA of the CDR3 is TGTGCCAGCAGCCAAGAACACACGCTCGAGCAGTACTTC. This chain joins TRBV4-2 and TRBJ2-7, with unresolved D. Germline-derived CDR1 and CDR2 are LGHNA and YNFKEQ. The CDR3 is made up of 13 amino acids. V lost 0 bases and J 6 bases, leaving 9 bases between the germline ends.

V is TRBV6-6 and J is TRBJ1-1; D perhaps matches TRBD1 (5 bases). CDR1 is MNHNY and CDR2 is SVGAGI in the germline V gene (reference sequence). With 5 bases removed from V and 0 bases from J, the gap between germline ends came to 13 bases. The CDR3 covers 15 residues. In DNA, the CDR3 is TGTGCCAGCAGTCGCCCGACAGTAATGAACACTGAAGCTTTCTTT. This codes for CASSRPTVMNTEAFF.

The chain couples TRBV6-4 to TRBJ2-7, with 8 positions matching TRBD2. The ends lost 4 bases at V and 3 bases at J; junction bases unmatched: 8. Germline assignment: CDR1 MRHNA and CDR2 SNTAGT. The CDR3 spans 15 residues. The DNA of the CDR3 is TGTGCCAGCAGTGGGGAAGCGGGAGATTACTACGAGCAGTACTTC. Protein product: CASSGEAGDYYEQYF.

In this sample, this clone turned up a few times. V usage is TRBV6-1 and J usage is TRBJ2-7, with no clear D. Trimming shortened V by 1 base and J by 6 bases, and 10 bases separated the two germline ends. This CDR3 comprises 13 residues. Germline CDR1 and CDR2: MNHNS and SASEGT. The CDR3 DNA follows: TGTGCCAGCAGTGAAGGTGGGCTGTTCGAGCAGTACTTC. It yields the protein CASSEGGLFEQYF.

The chain joins TRBV9 to TRBJ2-2; no definite D call. Trimming cost V 2 bases and J 0 bases, with 8 bases left between them. Germline V lookup: CDR1 SGDLS, CDR2 YYNGEE. The length of the CDR3 is 15 residues. The CDR3 bases are TGTGCCAGCAGCGTCGCAAGCGCGAACACCGGGGAGCTGTTTTTT. This sequence encodes CASSVASANTGELFF.

This clone was seen once. The gene calls are TRBV27 and TRBJ1-2; a weak D match, TRBD1 (6 bases). This CDR3 has 16 residues. CDR1 is MNHEY and CDR2 is SMNVEV in the germline V gene (reference sequence). V was clipped by 5 bases and J by 0 bases, with 16 bases between them. This CDR3 reads CASSLTGQHTNYGYTF. The CDR3 DNA reads as TGTGCCAGCAGTCTGACCGGACAGCATACTAACTATGGCTACACCTTC.